These T cell receptor beta chains were read from a single sample in a study of T cells in tuberculosis. Sequencing used immunoSEQ multiplex PCR; TCRdb keeps in-frame clones, though not all of them. The table records about 20,000 clones, around 87% of them present only once. Sequencing was performed on PBMCs. Receptor source: a donor aged 10-29 years with latent tuberculosis or without tuberculosis infection. CDR3s include the opening cysteine and the closing phenylalanine or tryptophan. A D gene is named only where the DNA matches it firmly. The size of a clone is reported for some rows only, either as once, few or many, or as a class for expanded clones.

>TRBV6-5|.|TRBJ1-1|.
CASSFRGSTEAFF
>TRBV4-1|.|TRBJ2-7|.
CASSQDAGVIYEQYF
>TRBV27|.|TRBJ1-1|.
CASSFRFVGAMNTEAFF
>TRBV7-2|TRBD1|TRBJ1-2|once
CASIPDRGSWGYTF
>TRBV5-1|TRBD2|TRBJ2-5|.
CASSTIAGAYQETQYF
>TRBV7-2|TRBD2|TRBJ2-3|.
CASSSPAGGLSTDTQYF
>TRBV4-1|TRBD2|TRBJ2-5|.
CASSQEGFPGLAGETQYF
>TRBV29-1|.|TRBJ2-3|.
CSVDGGGSTDTQYF
>TRBV7-2|.|TRBJ1-6|.
CASSPYGSYNSPLHF
>TRBV15|.|TRBJ1-5|.
CATSSLRGPNQPQHF
>TRBV28|.|TRBJ2-5|.
CASSLQKETQYF
>TRBV21-1|.|TRBJ2-4|.
CASSKRGGGLNIQYF
>TRBV19|.|TRBJ1-5|.
CASSYDGYSNQPQHF
>TRBV5-1|TRBD2|TRBJ2-3|.
CASRLAGTTDTQYF
>TRBV6-6|TRBD1|TRBJ2-7|.
CASSYSGGQGFNEQYF
>TRBV6-1|.|TRBJ1-1|once
CASSEHGNRVGNTEAFF
>TRBV6-1|TRBD1|TRBJ1-6|.
CASKAGGLSSPLHF
>TRBV6-4|.|TRBJ2-3|.
CASSDSNRGGTQYF
>TRBV12-5|TRBD1|TRBJ1-6|.
CASAPQDRENSPLHF
>TRBV10-3|TRBD1|TRBJ2-7|.
CAISEGTGKYEQYF
>TRBV11-2|.|TRBJ1-6|.
CASRAGVWNSPLHF
>TRBV18|.|TRBJ2-7|.
CASSPPAGIYEQYF
>TRBV9|.|TRBJ1-2|.
CASSPQDGHGYTF
>TRBV11-2|.|TRBJ1-2|.
CASSLMGAEGYTF
>TRBV30|.|TRBJ2-7|.
CAWSPADSTYEQYF
>TRBV5-6|.|TRBJ2-1|.
CASSLLEAPGNEQFF
>TRBV5-6|.|TRBJ1-1|.
CASSLVPTGTEAFF
>TRBV5-1|.|TRBJ2-7|.
CASSYDIPPNYEQYF
>TRBV6-5|.|TRBJ2-2|.
CASAPTGSGELFF
>TRBV28|.|TRBJ2-2|.
CASSLEHGELFF
>TRBV2|TRBD1|TRBJ1-2|.
CASSESGKGAYGYTF
>TRBV7-2|.|TRBJ1-3|few
CASSLATGLSGNTIYF
>TRBV23-1|.|TRBJ1-5|.
CASRCREGGRDNQPQHF
>TRBV10-3|.|TRBJ1-5|few
CAISPDNQPQHF
>TRBV15|.|TRBJ1-5|.
CATSSSGLGNQPQHF
>TRBV15|TRBD1|TRBJ2-7|once
CATSRDRVLSYEQYF
>TRBV7-2|.|TRBJ2-7|.
CASSLDSSYEQYF
>TRBV5-6|.|TRBJ1-4|.
CASSLVRERPEKLFF
>TRBV5-1|.|TRBJ1-2|.
CASSLDSSNYGYTF
>TRBV9|TRBD1|TRBJ1-5|few
CASSAAGTGNQPQHF
>TRBV29-1|.|TRBJ2-5|.
CSARRDSTSETQYF
>TRBV5-8|TRBD2|TRBJ2-5|.
CASSLLPRGGARETQYF
>TRBV5-1|.|TRBJ1-4|.
CASSLVVAATNEKLFF
>TRBV29-1|.|TRBJ1-2|.
CSVGAPGQRHGYTF
>TRBV7-6|.|TRBJ2-7|.
CASSLDSLRGQYF
>TRBV5-1|.|TRBJ1-6|.
CASSKDSVANSPLHF
>TRBV2|TRBD1|TRBJ2-3|.
CANLMPGQGFTDTQYF
>TRBV19|TRBD1|TRBJ1-2|.
CATRGQGGIGGYTF
>TRBV5-1|TRBD1|TRBJ2-3|.
CASTSGQGTDTQYF
>TRBV4-3|TRBD2|TRBJ2-1|.
CASSHRLTPTGGDEQFF